These T cell receptor beta chains were read from a single sample in a study of cytomegalovirus exposure and HLA in healthy donors. Sequenced by immunoSEQ multiplex PCR; TCRdb stores in-frame clones only, minus some. The top ten clones hold 9.5% to 12% of a sample with about 70,000 clones, around 69% of them seen once. Sequenced sample: PBMCs. The receptors derive from a human donor in good health. CDR3s include the opening cysteine and the closing phenylalanine or tryptophan. Each record gives: CDR3 length, clone size, V gene, D gene, J gene, CDR3 DNA, CDR3 protein. The D gene is left open where the match is weak. Clone size appears in some rows only: once, few, many, or a class for an expanded clone.

12	.	TRBV13	.	TRBJ1-1	TGTGCCAGCAGCGGCTGGAACACTGAAGCTTTCTTT	CASSGWNTEAFF
16	.	TRBV29-1	.	TRBJ1-2	TGCAGCGTGCCCAAAGCTGGACACGGTGATAACTATGGCTACACCTTC	CSVPKAGHGDNYGYTF
15	.	TRBV15	.	TRBJ1-2	TGTGCCACCAGCAGAGATTATTCTCCTATGTATGGCTACACCTTC	CATSRDYSPMYGYTF
15	few	TRBV7-3	.	TRBJ2-6	TGTGCCAGCCAGAAACAGGGACCAGGGGCCAACGTCCTGACTTTC	CASQKQGPGANVLTF
13	.	TRBV12-5	.	TRBJ1-1	TGTGCTAGTGGTTTAGAAGGGGGCACTGAAGCTTTCTTT	CASGLEGGTEAFF
13	.	TRBV13	.	TRBJ1-6	TGTGCCAGCAGTCTAGGAGGGAATTCACCCCTCCACTTT	CASSLGGNSPLHF
16	.	TRBV15	.	TRBJ2-3	TGTGCCACCAGCAGACCTACTGGGAGCGGCCCAGATACGCAGTATTTT	CATSRPTGSGPDTQYF
13	.	TRBV9	.	TRBJ2-1	TGTGCCAGCAGCGCCCCTACAGGGACTGAGCAGTTCTTC	CASSAPTGTEQFF
13	.	TRBV7-8	TRBD1	TRBJ2-5	TGTGCCAGCAGCCCCCGACAGGGAGAGACCCAGTACTTC	CASSPRQGETQYF
12	.	TRBV5-1	.	TRBJ1-5	TGCGCCATCCGGACACACAATCAGCCCCAGCATTTT	CAIRTHNQPQHF
13	.	TRBV7-2	.	TRBJ1-1	TGTGCCAGCAGCTACAGGGCGAACACTGAAGCTTTCTTT	CASSYRANTEAFF
13	.	TRBV6-6	.	TRBJ1-5	TGTGCCAGCCGTGGGGGGAGCAATCAGCCCCAGCATTTT	CASRGGSNQPQHF
14	few	TRBV5-1	.	TRBJ2-3	TGCGCCAGCAGCTTGGACAGTCCAGTGGATACGCAGTATTTT	CASSLDSPVDTQYF
14	.	TRBV6-6	.	TRBJ1-5	TGTGCCAGCATTGCGGCCCAGGGGAATCAGCCCCAGCATTTT	CASIAAQGNQPQHF
14	few	TRBV5-1	TRBD1	TRBJ2-1	TGCGCCAGCAGATCGGGACAGAGCTACAATGAGCAGTTCTTC	CASRSGQSYNEQFF
13	.	TRBV28	TRBD1	TRBJ2-7	TGTGCCAGCAGTTTTGAGGACAGGGCCGAGCAGTACTTC	CASSFEDRAEQYF
12	.	TRBV15	.	TRBJ2-3	TGTGCCACCAGTCTAGACACAGATACGCAGTATTTT	CATSLDTDTQYF
13	.	TRBV30	.	TRBJ2-7	TGTGCCTGGAGCGTGGCGGTACCCTACGAGCAGTACTTC	CAWSVAVPYEQYF
14	.	TRBV6-5	.	TRBJ2-3	TGTGCCAGCAGTTACTCACGGAGCACAGATACGCAGTATTTT	CASSYSRSTDTQYF
13	.	TRBV7-3	TRBD1	TRBJ1-1	TGTGCCAGCAGCATCGACAGGGGGCAAGAAGCTTTCTTT	CASSIDRGQEAFF